This TCR beta chain appears in the sequencing data of a study of T cell clones after liver transplantation. The method was immunoSEQ multiplex PCR; TCRdb's version includes in-frame clones alone and lacks a portion of them. The data hold about 33,000 clones, with approximately 96% observed a single time. The sequenced sample was CD8+ T cells from blood, obtained 12 months after liver transplant. The clonotype was recovered from a human patient who received a liver transplant. Some T cells may be supplied by the graft donor.

CDR3 coding DNA: TGTGCCAGCAGCCAAAGTACGGGCGAGGTCACCGGGGAGCTGTTTTTT. It translates to CASSQSTGEVTGELFF. The chain couples TRBV14 to TRBJ2-2, with D unclear. The length of the CDR3 is 16 residues. V gave up 2 bases and J gave up 4 bases, with 14 bases separating them. CDR1 and CDR2 from the germline V gene are SGHDN and FVKESK.